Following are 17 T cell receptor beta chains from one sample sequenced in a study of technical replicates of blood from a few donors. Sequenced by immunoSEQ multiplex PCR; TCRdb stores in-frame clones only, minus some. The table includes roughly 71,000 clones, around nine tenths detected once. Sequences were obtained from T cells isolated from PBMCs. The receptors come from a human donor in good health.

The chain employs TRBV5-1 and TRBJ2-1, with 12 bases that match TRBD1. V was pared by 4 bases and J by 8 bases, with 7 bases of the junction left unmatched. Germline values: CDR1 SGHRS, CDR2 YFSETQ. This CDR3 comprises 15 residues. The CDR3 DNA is TGCGCCAGCAGCCTGGCGGGACAGGGGGCACATGAGCAGTTCTTC. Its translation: CASSLAGQGAHEQFF.

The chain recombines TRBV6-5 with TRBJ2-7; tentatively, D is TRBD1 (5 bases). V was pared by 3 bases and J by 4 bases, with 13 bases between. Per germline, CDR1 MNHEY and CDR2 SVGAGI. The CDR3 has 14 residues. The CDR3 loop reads CASSYYGAQYEQYF. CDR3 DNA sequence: TGTGCCAGCAGTTATTATGGGGCGCAGTACGAGCAGTACTTC.

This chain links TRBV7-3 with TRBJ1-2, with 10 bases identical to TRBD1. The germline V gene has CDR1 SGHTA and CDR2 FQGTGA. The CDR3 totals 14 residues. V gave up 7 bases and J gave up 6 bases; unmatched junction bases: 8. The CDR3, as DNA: TGTGCCAGCACCGACAGGGGGCTATCTAATGGCTACACCTTC. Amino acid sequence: CASTDRGLSNGYTF.

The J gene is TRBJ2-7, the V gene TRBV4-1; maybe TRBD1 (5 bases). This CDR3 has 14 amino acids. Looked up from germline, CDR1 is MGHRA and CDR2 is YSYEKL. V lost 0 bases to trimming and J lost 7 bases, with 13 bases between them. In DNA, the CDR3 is TGCGCCAGCAGCCAAGAGTCCCAGGGCCGGGAGCAGTACTTC. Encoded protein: CASSQESQGREQYF.

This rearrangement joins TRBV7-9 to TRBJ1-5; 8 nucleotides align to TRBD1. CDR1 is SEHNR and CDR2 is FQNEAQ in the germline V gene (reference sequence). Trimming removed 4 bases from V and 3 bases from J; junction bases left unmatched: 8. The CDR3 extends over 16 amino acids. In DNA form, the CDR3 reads TGTGCCAGCAGCTCCCGGACAGGGACAGACAATCAGCCCCAGCATTTT. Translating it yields CASSSRTGTDNQPQHF.

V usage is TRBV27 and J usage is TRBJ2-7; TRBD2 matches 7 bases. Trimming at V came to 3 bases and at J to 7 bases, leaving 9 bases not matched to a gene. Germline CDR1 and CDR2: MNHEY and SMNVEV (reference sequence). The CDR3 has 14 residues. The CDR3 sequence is CASSLQRDLREQYF. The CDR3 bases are TGTGCCAGCAGTTTGCAGCGGGATCTTAGGGAGCAGTACTTC.

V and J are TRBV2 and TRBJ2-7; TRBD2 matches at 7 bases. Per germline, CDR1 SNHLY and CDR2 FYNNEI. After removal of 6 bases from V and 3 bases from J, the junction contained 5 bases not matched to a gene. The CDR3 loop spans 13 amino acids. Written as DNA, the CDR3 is TGTGCCAGCAGATTGTCGGGGGGCTACGAGCAGTACTTC. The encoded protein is CASRLSGGYEQYF.

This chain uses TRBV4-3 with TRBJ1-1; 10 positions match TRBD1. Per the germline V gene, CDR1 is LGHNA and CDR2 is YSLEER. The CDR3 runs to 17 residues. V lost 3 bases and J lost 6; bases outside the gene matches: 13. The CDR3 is CASSHQAPRDRGPEAFF. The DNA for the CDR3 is TGCGCCAGCAGCCATCAAGCCCCACGGGACAGGGGTCCTGAAGCTTTCTTT.

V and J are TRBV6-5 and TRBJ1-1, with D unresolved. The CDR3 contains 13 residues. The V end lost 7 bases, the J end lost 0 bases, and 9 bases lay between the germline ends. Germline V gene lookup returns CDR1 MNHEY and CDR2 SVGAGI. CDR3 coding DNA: TGTGCCAGCACCGGCGGGATGAACACTGAAGCTTTCTTT. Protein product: CASTGGMNTEAFF.

Here the CDR3 reads CASSQAVNREVNGYTF. The CDR3 nucleotides are TGCGCCAGCAGCCAAGCGGTAAACAGAGAAGTAAATGGCTACACCTTC. This rearrangement joins TRBV4-1 to TRBJ1-2; D is uncertain. CDR3 length: 16 amino acids. Trimming removed 1 base from V and 6 bases from J, with 18 bases in between. The germline V gene encodes CDR1 MGHRA and CDR2 YSYEKL.

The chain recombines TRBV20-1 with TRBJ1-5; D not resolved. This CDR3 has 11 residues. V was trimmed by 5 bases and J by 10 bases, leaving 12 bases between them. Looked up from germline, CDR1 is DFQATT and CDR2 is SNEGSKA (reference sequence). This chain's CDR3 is CSADSNGPQHF. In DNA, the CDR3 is TGCAGTGCTGATAGCAATGGACCCCAGCATTTT.

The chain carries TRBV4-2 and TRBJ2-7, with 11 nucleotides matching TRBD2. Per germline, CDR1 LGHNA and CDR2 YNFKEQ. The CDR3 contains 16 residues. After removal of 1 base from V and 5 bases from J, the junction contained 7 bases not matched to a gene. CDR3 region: CASSQVALAGVHEQYF. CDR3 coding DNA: TGTGCCAGCAGCCAAGTAGCACTAGCGGGAGTTCACGAGCAGTACTTC.

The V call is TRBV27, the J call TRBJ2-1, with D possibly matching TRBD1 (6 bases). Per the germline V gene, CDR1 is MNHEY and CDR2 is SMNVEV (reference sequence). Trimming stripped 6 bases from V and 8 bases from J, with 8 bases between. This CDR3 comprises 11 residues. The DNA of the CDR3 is TGTGCCAGCAGAACAGGGCATGAGCAGTTCTTC. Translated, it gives CASRTGHEQFF.

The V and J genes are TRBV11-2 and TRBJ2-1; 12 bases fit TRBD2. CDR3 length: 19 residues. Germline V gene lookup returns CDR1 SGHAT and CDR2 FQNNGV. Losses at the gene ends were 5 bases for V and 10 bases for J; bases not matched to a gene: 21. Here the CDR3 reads CASSQDIRLAGVRGREQFF. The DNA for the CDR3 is TGTGCCAGCAGCCAAGATATTAGACTAGCGGGAGTTAGGGGCCGCGAGCAGTTCTTC.

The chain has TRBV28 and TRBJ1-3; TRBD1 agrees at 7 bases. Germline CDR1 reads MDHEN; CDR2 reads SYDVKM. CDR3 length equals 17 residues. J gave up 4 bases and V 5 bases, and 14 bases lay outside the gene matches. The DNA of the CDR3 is TGTGCCAGCAGTCTCACCCGGGACAGCTATGACGGAAACACCATATATTTT. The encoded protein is CASSLTRDSYDGNTIYF.

CDR3 sequence (DNA): TGCAGCGTTGGCGGCTCCTCAGAGTATCAGCCCCAGCATTTT. It codes for CSVGGSSEYQPQHF. The chain has TRBV29-1 and TRBJ1-5; D gene uncertain. The germline V and J ends were trimmed by 4 bases and 5 bases, with 15 bases remaining between them. Germline CDR1 and CDR2: SQVTM and ANQGSEA. This CDR3 is 14 amino acids long.

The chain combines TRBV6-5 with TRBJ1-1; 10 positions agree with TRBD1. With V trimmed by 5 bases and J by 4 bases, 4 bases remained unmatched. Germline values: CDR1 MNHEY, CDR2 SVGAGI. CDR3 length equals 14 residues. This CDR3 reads CASSRDRGSTEAFF. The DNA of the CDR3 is TGTGCCAGCAGTCGGGACAGGGGATCCACTGAAGCTTTCTTT.